This T cell receptor beta chain is from a study of cytomegalovirus exposure and HLA in healthy donors. General study points: Many donors carried some public TCRs, although rarity characterized most TCR sequences.

The PCR contained 60 Vbeta and 13 Jbeta primers. The protocol was immunoSEQ multiplex PCR, while the TCRdb copy is restricted to in-frame clones and leaves out a portion. The sample has around 160,000 clones; the top ten hold around 1.5%. Of note for this clone: The antigen is not known.

The specimen was PBMCs. The clonotype comes from a woman aged 45-59 years in good health and CMV-seronegative.

Here the CDR3 DNA reads TGTGCCACCAGCAGAGGGGAGGTGAACACTGAAGCTTTCTTT. Amino acids: CATSRGEVNTEAFF. V gene TRBV15 combines with J gene TRBJ1-1; D not resolved. CDR3 length: 14 residues. V lost 1 base and J 0 bases, leaving 6 bases between the germline ends. The germline CDR1 and CDR2 sequences are LNHNV and YYDKDF (reference sequence).